Listed here is a single T cell receptor (beta chain). The antigen is not known. These data originate in a study of breast tumors, draining lymph nodes, adjacent tissues. Points from the study as a whole: Most tumor T cells seemingly derive from lymph node, then expand in tumor.

One entry per CDR3 protein, called by TCRdb with MiXCR from the multiplex PCR reads. The repertoire holds about 63,000 distinct CDR3 sequences, with around 60% as singletons. The specimen was breast tumor tissue. The receptor's source is a female donor with breast cancer. Some clones in this sample may be carry-over from other donors' samples.

CDR3 sequence (DNA): TGCAGCGTTATTGGACAGCGTGAGACCCAGTACTTC. The encoded protein is CSVIGQRETQYF. V is TRBV29-1 and J is TRBJ2-5; tentative D call: TRBD1 (6 bases). The CDR3 spans 12 residues. The germline V gene encodes CDR1 SQVTM and CDR2 ANQGSEA. Deletions cut 5 bases from V and 5 bases from J, with 12 bases between.